The 29 T cell receptor beta chains below were found in one sample sequenced in a study of cytotoxic CD8 clonotypes in ibrutinib-treated CLL. Data came from immunoSEQ multiplex PCR; TCRdb stores just in-frame clones and leaves some out. Of about 300,000 clones detected, roughly four fifths appear once; the ten largest clones hold about 5.3%. The sequences come from PBMCs, collected at disease progression, from a patient treated with ibrutinib. The source of these receptors is a human donor with chronic lymphocytic leukemia.

V and J are TRBV18 and TRBJ1-4; possibly TRBD1 for D (6 bases). Trimming took off 5 bases at V and 3 bases at J, with 13 bases between the two ends. This CDR3 is 15 amino acids long. Germline V gene lookup returns CDR1 KGHSH and CDR2 LQKENI. The CDR3 is CASSYRVQANEKLFF. The CDR3 region has the DNA TGTGCCAGCTCATACAGGGTGCAGGCTAATGAAAAACTGTTTTTT.

The J gene is TRBJ2-1, the V gene TRBV29-1; no reliable D call. CDR1 is SQVTM and CDR2 is ANQGSEA in the germline V gene. The CDR3 spans 12 residues. Trimming removed 4 bases at V and 5 bases at J, with 9 bases between. The CDR3 nucleotides are TGCAGCGTTGGGTGGGCAGACAATGAGCAGTTCTTC. Protein: CSVGWADNEQFF.

J is TRBJ1-6 and V is TRBV18; D call uncertain. This CDR3 is built from 13 residues. The germline V and J ends were trimmed by 3 bases and 9 bases, with 9 bases remaining between them. Per the germline V gene, CDR1 is KGHSH and CDR2 is LQKENI. CDR3 bases: TGTGCCAGCTCACCTGCAATCAGTTCACCCCTCCACTTT. Encoded protein: CASSPAISSPLHF.

V is TRBV19 and J is TRBJ1-5, with D unresolved. This CDR3 spans 12 amino acids. V was clipped by 4 bases and J by 6 bases, with 7 bases between them. Germline V lookup: CDR1 LNHDA, CDR2 SQIVND (reference sequence). CDR3 nucleotide sequence: TGTGCCAGTAGTACCGGCGGTCAGCCCCAGCATTTT. Translation gives CASSTGGQPQHF.

The genes are TRBV4-3 and TRBJ2-4; no clear D gene. CDR3 length: 15 residues. The germline V and J ends were trimmed by 4 bases and 0 bases, with 10 bases remaining between them. Germline CDR1 is LGHNA and CDR2 is YSLEER. In DNA, the CDR3 is TGCGCCAGCAGCCGCACTCTGCTAGCCAAAAACATTCAGTACTTC. It specifies CASSRTLLAKNIQYF.

This clone was seen once. The genes are TRBV5-4 and TRBJ2-3; TRBD2 matches at 8 bases. In germline, CDR1 is SGHNT, CDR2 YYREEE (reference sequence). There are 15 residues in the CDR3. With 0 bases clipped from V and 14 bases from J, the junction kept 14 bases outside the gene matches. Written as DNA, the CDR3 is TGTGCCAGCAGCTTGGCCCCGGGGGGGGACCTAGACTTGTATTTT. Its protein is CASSLAPGGDLDLYF.

This clone came up many times. The chain recombines TRBV6-1 with TRBJ1-5; D is unresolved. This CDR3 spans 14 amino acids. Germline CDR1 is MNHNS and CDR2 is SASEGT. The germline V and J ends were trimmed by 4 bases and 4 bases, with 11 bases remaining between them. The CDR3 sequence: CASSGGSLNQPQHF. CDR3 DNA: TGTGCCAGCAGTGGTGGCTCGTTAAATCAGCCCCAGCATTTT.

The chain joins TRBV19 to TRBJ2-7; 12 bases are a match to TRBD1. Germline assignment: CDR1 LNHDA and CDR2 SQIVND (reference sequence). V shed 4 bases and J 7 bases; nucleotides not matched to a gene: 11. CDR3 length: 16 amino acids. CDR3 coding DNA: TGTGCCAGTAGTACTCTAACCGGGACAGGGGGCCGGGAGCAGTACTTC. Protein product: CASSTLTGTGGREQYF.

This clone was counted once. The chain uses TRBV2 and TRBJ1-4; D is perhaps TRBD1 (5 bases). The CDR3 loop spans 14 amino acids. CDR1 and CDR2 (germline): SNHLY, FYNNEI. Trimming took 5 bases from V and 7 from J, leaving 14 bases between them. The CDR3 DNA reads as TGTGCCAGCAGTAAGGGACGGATTGTTGAAAAACTGTTTTTT. As protein: CASSKGRIVEKLFF.

The chain is built from TRBV2 and TRBJ2-5, with TRBD1 matching over 7 bases. Germline CDR1 is SNHLY and CDR2 is FYNNEI. J gave up 3 bases and V 2 bases, and 6 bases lay outside the gene matches. The CDR3 totals 15 residues. In DNA, the CDR3 is TGTGCCAGCAGTGAAATCGAGACAGGGAAAGAGACCCAGTACTTC. Translated: CASSEIETGKETQYF. Full variable domain (rest looked up from reference TRBV2 and TRBJ2-5): EPEVTQTPSHQVTQMGQEVILRCVPISNHLYFYWYRQILGQKVEFLVSFYNNEISEKSEIFDDQFSVERPDGSNFTLKIRSTKLEDSAMYFCASSEIETGKETQYFGPGTRLLVL.

The chain recombines TRBV19 with TRBJ1-2; D is possibly TRBD1 (5 bases). Trimming removed 5 bases from V and 8 bases from J, with 15 bases in between. CDR3 length: 13 residues. Germline assignment: CDR1 LNHDA and CDR2 SQIVND (reference sequence). For the CDR3, the DNA is TGTGCCAGTAGTCAGCATCAAGGGGTAGGCTACACCTTC. Translated: CASSQHQGVGYTF.

This chain links TRBV18 with TRBJ1-1; no clear D gene. The CDR3 runs 11 residues. Germline V gene lookup returns CDR1 KGHSH and CDR2 LQKENI. V gave up 3 bases and J gave up 4 bases, with 3 bases separating them. CDR3 coding DNA: TGTGCCAGCTCACCGGGCACTGAAGCTTTCTTT. Translating it yields CASSPGTEAFF.

The chain joins TRBV5-5 to TRBJ1-3; D uncertain. The CDR3 runs 18 residues. Trimming shortened V by 0 bases and J by 8 bases, and 24 bases separated the two germline ends. CDR1 and CDR2 (germline): SGHKS, YYEKEE (reference sequence). CDR3 sequence: CASSLARPGPSTRDTIYF. CDR3 sequence (DNA): TGTGCCAGCAGCTTGGCTCGACCGGGTCCGAGCACTCGGGACACCATATATTTT.

J is TRBJ2-3 and V is TRBV18; possibly TRBD2 for D (5 bases). This CDR3 spans 14 amino acids. Germline CDR1 reads KGHSH; CDR2 reads LQKENI. With 8 bases removed from V and 2 bases from J, the gap between germline ends came to 14 bases. The CDR3 DNA follows: TGTGCCAGCCGACGCACGGGGTCCACAGATACGCAGTATTTT. Encoded protein: CASRRTGSTDTQYF. Using reference TRBV18 and TRBJ2-3 for the parts outside the CDR3, the full variable domain is NAGVMQNPRHLVRRRGQEARLRCSPMKGHSHVYWYRQLPEEGLKFMVYLQKENIIDESGMPKERFSAEFPKEGPSILRIQQVVRGDSAAYFCASRRTGSTDTQYFGPGTRLTVL.

The chain uses TRBV19 and TRBJ1-4; a possible D gene is TRBD1 (5 bases). With 8 bases removed from V and 7 bases from J, the gap between germline ends came to 14 bases. The CDR3 covers 13 residues. The germline CDR1 and CDR2 sequences are LNHDA and SQIVND (reference sequence). CDR3 sequence: CASSRGLREKLFF. In nucleotides, the CDR3 is TGTGCCAGTTCAAGGGGTTTACGTGAAAAACTGTTTTTT.

The gene calls are TRBV4-1 and TRBJ1-4; D is ambiguous. This CDR3 contains 16 residues. Germline lookup yields CDR1 MGHRA and CDR2 YSYEKL. The V end was cut by 1 base, the J end by 4 bases, with 13 bases between. The CDR3 protein is CASSQVSTRGNEKLFF. Written as DNA, the CDR3 is TGCGCCAGCAGCCAAGTATCGACACGGGGTAATGAAAAACTGTTTTTT.

As to this clone: The junction does not match germline at one end; this may be a read error. This chain connects TRBV2 to TRBJ2-7, with 8 bases identical to TRBD2. This CDR3 has 13 residues. Germline V gives CDR1 SNHLY, CDR2 FYNNEI. CDR3 loop: CASSRTSSHEQYF. In nucleotides, the CDR3 is TGTGCCAGCAGTCGGACTAGCTCCCACGAGCAGTACTTC.

The V and J genes are TRBV21-1 and TRBJ2-7; TRBD1 is the table's D call, not checked against the DNA. TRBV21-1 constitutes a pseudogene. The CDR3 totals 14 residues. This CDR3 is CASSCRQIAYEQYF. The CDR3 nucleotides read TGTGCCAGCAGCTGCCGACAGATTGCCTACGAGCAGTACTTC.

This chain uses TRBV6-6 with TRBJ1-3; 7 bases agree with TRBD1. Germline CDR1 and CDR2: MNHNY and SVGAGI (reference sequence). The CDR3 has 16 residues. Trimming took 0 bases from V and 2 from J; bases not matched to a gene: 4. The CDR3, as DNA: TGTGCCAGCAGTTACTCGAGCCAGGGGGCTGGAAACACCATATATTTT. This sequence encodes CASSYSSQGAGNTIYF.

The chain joins TRBV27 to TRBJ2-7, with D unclear. Trimming took off 6 bases at V and 6 bases at J, with 15 bases between the two ends. In germline, CDR1 is MNHEY, CDR2 SMNVEV (reference sequence). CDR3 length: 13 amino acids. CDR3 loop: CASSSAGFGEQYF. In nucleotides, the CDR3 is TGTGCCAGCAGCTCCGCAGGATTTGGCGAGCAGTACTTC.

As regards this clone: Mismatch with germline at one junction end may stem from a read error. The V and J genes are TRBV6-1 and TRBJ2-7; 12 bases map to TRBD2. The germline CDR1 and CDR2 sequences are MNHNS and SASEGT. The CDR3 covers 15 residues. CDR3 DNA: TGTGCCATCAGTGAGTCGACTAGCGGGGGCTACGAGCAGTACTTC. Translation gives CAISESTSGGYEQYF.

The V call is TRBV14, the J call TRBJ2-5, with TRBD2 matching 7 bases. The length of the CDR3 is 15 residues. V was clipped by 0 bases and J by 5 bases; unmatched bases: 6. Germline V gene data show CDR1 as SGHDN and CDR2 as FVKESK. This CDR3 is CASSQDRASGETQYF. In nucleotides, the CDR3 is TGTGCCAGCAGCCAAGATCGGGCTAGCGGCGAGACCCAGTACTTC.

The CDR3 DNA reads TGCGCCAGCAGCCGGGGGTTGGCGTCGGCTGGGTACAATGAGCAGTTCTTC. It specifies CASSRGLASAGYNEQFF. This chain uses TRBV5-1 with TRBJ2-1, with D tentatively TRBD2 (6 bases). Germline CDR1 and CDR2: SGHRS and YFSETQ. There are 17 residues in the CDR3. The V end lost 4 bases, the J end lost 4 bases, and 21 bases lay between the germline ends.

V usage is TRBV5-1 and J usage is TRBJ2-3; D is unclear. Germline values: CDR1 SGHRS, CDR2 YFSETQ. V gave up 4 bases and J gave up 1 base, with 7 bases separating them. The CDR3 length is 13 residues. CDR3 DNA sequence: TGCGCCAGCAGCCATCAGGGCACAGATACGCAGTATTTT. Its translation: CASSHQGTDTQYF.

V usage is TRBV7-9 and J usage is TRBJ2-5, with TRBD1 identical over 10 bases. Trimming removed 1 base from V and 4 bases from J; junction bases left unmatched: 6. CDR3 size: 16 residues. CDR1 is SEHNR, CDR2 FQNEAQ, per germline (reference sequence). Here the CDR3 reads CASSLEGDRGGETQYF. The CDR3 coding sequence is TGTGCCAGCAGCTTAGAGGGGGACAGGGGTGGAGAGACCCAGTACTTC. Together with reference TRBV7-9 and TRBJ2-5, the CDR3 gives the full variable domain: DTGVSQNPRHKITKRGQNVTFRCDPISEHNRLYWYRQTLGQGPEFLTYFQNEAQLEKSRLLSDRFSAERPKGSFSTLEIQRTEQGDSAMYLCASSLEGDRGGETQYFGPGTRLLVL.

The V gene is TRBV11-2, the J gene TRBJ2-7, with D perhaps assigned TRBD1 or TRBD2 (5 bases each). In germline, CDR1 is SGHAT, CDR2 FQNNGV. Trimming stripped 1 base from V and 2 bases from J, with 9 bases between. The CDR3 totals 14 residues. The CDR3 loop is CASSLVGTPYEQYF. As DNA, the CDR3 is TGTGCCAGCAGCTTAGTAGGGACCCCCTACGAGCAGTACTTC.

This rearrangement joins TRBV6-5 to TRBJ1-1; D uncertain. CDR1 is MNHEY, CDR2 SVGAGI, per germline. V lost 0 bases and J 6 bases, leaving 11 bases between the germline ends. CDR3 length equals 14 residues. The chain's CDR3 is CASSYSWRSAEAFF. The CDR3 DNA follows: TGTGCCAGCAGTTACTCGTGGAGGTCCGCTGAAGCTTTCTTT.

For this clone: At the DNA level, this CDR3 is encoded by other sequences in the same sample as well. V is TRBV6-5 and J is TRBJ2-3; unclear D gene. Trimming cost V 4 bases and J 0 bases, with 2 bases left between them. This CDR3 is built from 12 residues. The germline gives CDR1 MNHEY, CDR2 SVGAGI. CDR3 bases: TGTGCCAGCAGTTCTAGCACAGATACGCAGTATTTT. Amino acids: CASSSSTDTQYF.

This clone was counted between two and nine times. V and J are TRBV5-1 and TRBJ2-1; D is possibly TRBD2 (5 bases). CDR1 SGHRS and CDR2 YFSETQ come from the germline V gene. The V end was cut by 0 bases, the J end by 10 bases, with 17 bases between. The CDR3 loop spans 15 amino acids. CDR3: CASSLDPVSEEEQFF. The CDR3 coding sequence is TGCGCCAGCAGCTTGGATCCGGTTTCGGAGGAGGAGCAGTTCTTC.